This entry lists 19 T cell receptor beta chains sequenced from one sample in a study of early T cells in non-severe SARS-CoV-2 infection (dated by TCRdb to the early 2020s). The method behind the library was 5' RACE. The instrument given in TCRdb is NextSeq 500. TCRdb reprocessed the public reads (quality trimming at Q25 with fastp, clone calling with MiXCR) and kept in-frame beta chains. Under each unique CDR3 protein, matching rows form one entry showing the most common genes and DNA. The sample table records about 58,000 distinct CDR3 sequences; roughly 13% of these occur just once. 10% of the sample is in the top ten clones. Sequences were obtained from whole blood. The source is an adult who was a healthcare worker with PCR-confirmed SARS-CoV-2 infection or an uninfected control (not recorded which).

This clonotype has at least ten counts. The chain uses TRBV12-3 or TRBV12-4 and TRBJ1-1, with a tentative D call TRBD1 (5 bases). The V end lost 3 bases, the J end lost 8 bases, and 7 bases lay between the germline ends. This CDR3 is 11 amino acids long. CDR3 nucleotides: TGTGCCAGCAGTTTCGACAGAGAAGCTTTCTTT. This codes for CASSFDREAFF.

This clonotype came up many times. One junction end disagrees with the germline gene, perhaps due to a read error. This chain uses TRBV20-1 with TRBJ1-2; D is possibly TRBD1 (6 bases). The CDR3 loop spans 14 amino acids. Per germline, CDR1 DFQATT and CDR2 SNEGSKA (reference sequence). CDR3 sequence (DNA): TGCAGTGCGAGAGGGGGAGCCAATAACTATGGCTACACCTTC. It codes for CSARGGANNYGYTF.

This clonotype was seen repeatedly, ten times or more. The chain employs TRBV18 and TRBJ1-2; possible D gene TRBD1, 6 bases. The CDR3 length is 17 residues. Trimming cost V 3 bases and J 2 bases, with 19 bases left between them. CDR1 and CDR2 (germline): KGHSH, LQKENI. CDR3 residues: CASSPGDKSTRNYGYTF. The CDR3 DNA reads TGTGCCAGCTCACCTGGGGACAAATCCACAAGGAACTATGGCTACACCTTC.

The genes are TRBV7-2 and TRBJ2-7, with 11 bases identical to TRBD1. Looked up from germline, CDR1 is SGHTA and CDR2 is FQGNSA. The CDR3 sequence is 16 residues long. V shed 3 bases, J shed 6 bases, and the junction held 10 bases outside the gene matches. The CDR3 nucleotides are TGTGCCAGCAGCTTCCGTCGACGGGGGACAGGGGGCGAGCAGTACTTC. Amino acids: CASSFRRRGTGGEQYF.

The rearrangement links TRBV6-5 to TRBJ2-2, with 11 bases identical to TRBD2. The CDR3 loop spans 17 amino acids. Germline V gene sequence: CDR1 MNHEY, CDR2 SVGAGI. V dropped 0 bases and J dropped 4; count of bases not matched to a gene: 4. The CDR3: CASSYSLAGALTGELFF. The CDR3 DNA reads as TGTGCCAGCAGTTACTCACTAGCGGGGGCACTCACCGGGGAGCTGTTTTTT.

J is TRBJ1-2 and V is TRBV16, with D possibly being TRBD1 (5 bases). Between the trimmed V and J ends, which lost 3 bases and 5 bases, there was a span of 10 bases. Germline CDR1 KGHSY, CDR2 FQNENV. The CDR3 spans 13 residues. The CDR3 DNA reads TGTGCCAGCAGCCAGTACCAGGGATATGGCTACACCTTC. Translating gives CASSQYQGYGYTF.

At least ten counts were recorded for this clonotype. The CDR3 spells CASSPEKTQYF. The CDR3 DNA sequence: TGTGCCAGCTCACCGGAGAAGACCCAGTACTTC. V is TRBV18 and J is TRBJ2-5; no clear D. Germline V gene data show CDR1 as KGHSH and CDR2 as LQKENI. The CDR3 totals 11 residues. Trimming shortened V by 3 bases and J by 6 bases, and 5 bases separated the two germline ends.

The chain uses TRBV29-1 and TRBJ1-1; D gene uncertain. This CDR3 is 11 amino acids long. Germline CDR1 is SQVTM and CDR2 is ANQGSEA. Trimming took 5 bases from V and 1 from J, leaving 5 bases between them. Here the CDR3 DNA reads TGCAGCGTTACAGAGAACACTGAAGCTTTCTTT. Translation gives CSVTENTEAFF.

V is TRBV5-1 and J is TRBJ2-3; TRBD2 is a possible D gene (7 bases). The CDR3 runs to 15 residues. Trimming removed 2 bases from V and 0 bases from J, with 10 bases in between. In germline, CDR1 is SGHRS, CDR2 YFSETQ. CDR3 protein: CASSFGGRSTDTQYF. CDR3 DNA sequence: TGCGCCAGCAGCTTCGGGGGGCGAAGCACAGATACGCAGTATTTT.

This clonotype has ten or more counts. The chain's CDR3 is CSAVTGGSYNEQFF. The DNA for the CDR3 is TGCAGCGCTGTGACAGGGGGCTCCTACAATGAGCAGTTCTTC. This chain uses TRBV29-1 with TRBJ2-1; TRBD1 aligns across 9 bases. CDR3 size: 14 residues. Germline V gives CDR1 SQVTM, CDR2 ANQGSEA. V was clipped by 7 bases and J by 0 bases; unmatched bases: 4.

In this sample, this clonotype turned up many times. CDR3 sequence (DNA): TGTGCCAGCAGCTTAGTATCGAGAAGCACAGATACGCAGTATTTT. Its protein is CASSLVSRSTDTQYF. The chain has TRBV7-9 and TRBJ2-3; D uncertain. CDR3 length equals 15 residues. The germline gives CDR1 SEHNR, CDR2 FQNEAQ (reference sequence). V was cut by 1 base and J by 0 bases, with 8 bases left in between.

V usage is TRBV5-1 and J usage is TRBJ2-5, with TRBD2 matching over 9 bases. Germline V gene sequence: CDR1 SGHRS, CDR2 YFSETQ. V gave up 4 bases and J gave up 5 bases; unmatched junction bases: 3. This CDR3 spans 13 amino acids. In DNA, the CDR3 is TGCGCCAGCAGCCGCGGACTAGCGGAGACCCAGTACTTC. The encoded protein is CASSRGLAETQYF. The full variable domain, completed using reference TRBV5-1 and TRBJ2-5, is KAGVTQTPRYLIKTRGQQVTLSCSPISGHRSVSWYQQTPGQGLQFLFEYFSETQRNKGNFPGRFSGRQFSNSRSEMNVSTLELGDSALYLCASSRGLAETQYFGPGTRLLVL.

This clonotype showed up just a few times. CDR3 nucleotide sequence: TGTGCCAGCTCCGACAGAACACCCGAGCAGTACTTC. Translated, it gives CASSDRTPEQYF. This chain joins TRBV2 and TRBJ2-7; tentatively, D is TRBD1 (5 bases). Germline-derived CDR1 and CDR2 are SNHLY and FYNNEI. There are 12 residues in the CDR3. V was pared by 8 bases and J by 6 bases, with 14 bases between. The variable domain in full, with the rest retrieved from reference TRBV2 and TRBJ2-7, is EPEVTQTPSHQVTQMGQEVILRCVPISNHLYFYWYRQILGQKVEFLVSFYNNEISEKSEIFDDQFSVERPDGSNFTLKIRSTKLEDSAMYFCASSDRTPEQYFGPGTRLTVT.

This clonotype was picked up a small number of times. The rearrangement joins TRBV27 to TRBJ2-2; D gene unclear. Germline V gene data show CDR1 as MNHEY and CDR2 as SMNVEV (reference sequence). Trimming cost V 3 bases and J 6 bases, with 8 bases left between them. The CDR3 is made up of 13 amino acids. CDR3 sequence reads: CASSFIGSGELFF. Here the CDR3 DNA reads TGTGCCAGCAGTTTTATAGGGTCCGGGGAGCTGTTTTTT.

This clonotype was seen only a few times. The CDR3 DNA is TGTGCCAGCAGCTTAGCTCGGTTCACAGATACGCAGTATTTT. It specifies CASSLARFTDTQYF. The J gene is TRBJ2-3, the V gene TRBV11-2; D gene unclear. The germline CDR1 and CDR2 sequences are SGHAT and FQNNGV. V lost 1 base, J lost 2 bases, and 7 bases lay in between. CDR3 size: 14 residues.

This clonotype came up a few times. The chain links TRBV6-4 to TRBJ2-4; D gene ambiguous. Germline CDR1 MRHNA, CDR2 SNTAGT. The V end lost 7 bases, the J end lost 0 bases, and 10 bases lay between the germline ends. This CDR3 has 14 residues. The CDR3 nucleotides read TGTGCCAGCACCGGACGGGTAGCCAAAAACATTCAGTACTTC. It codes for CASTGRVAKNIQYF.

V and J are TRBV7-2 and TRBJ2-3, with 10 bases fitting TRBD1. Germline V gene data show CDR1 as SGHTA and CDR2 as FQGNSA. This CDR3 spans 15 amino acids. J lost 4 bases, V lost 5 bases, and 6 bases had no gene match. CDR3 sequence (DNA): TGTGCCAGCAGCCTCGACAGGGGGCTTTCAGATACGCAGTATTTT. Translation: CASSLDRGLSDTQYF.

This clonotype was detected ten times or more. This chain links TRBV9 with TRBJ2-3; D is undetermined. The germline V and J ends were trimmed by 0 bases and 6 bases, with 11 bases remaining between them. The CDR3 runs to 14 residues. Germline V gives CDR1 SGDLS, CDR2 YYNGEE. CDR3 in DNA: TGTGCCAGCAGCGTAGGGCAAATCGAGGATACGCAGTATTTT. It is translated as CASSVGQIEDTQYF.

V and J are TRBV12-3 or TRBV12-4 and TRBJ2-2; no clear D gene. V was clipped by 6 bases and J by 6 bases, with 17 bases between them. This CDR3 spans 15 amino acids. CDR3: CASRSAGAFPGELFF. CDR3 in DNA: TGTGCCAGCAGATCTGCCGGAGCGTTCCCCGGGGAGCTGTTTTTT.